These 24 T cell receptor beta chains originate from one sample sequenced in a study of T cells in Graves' hyperthyroidism and ophthalmopathy. What was amplified from RNA transcripts were TCR beta CDR3 regions. The HTBI primer set drove a first-round RT-PCR of the TCR CDR3. TCRdb re-derived calls from the multiplex PCR reads in MiXCR, one entry per CDR3 protein. The sample consists of roughly 500,000 distinct CDR3 sequences, approximately 13% of them appearing once. Material: blood. Receptor source: a woman aged 25 to 39 with Graves' hyperthyroidism that later progressed to Graves' ophthalmopathy.

This clonotype appeared many times. CDR3 bases: TGTGCCAGCAGCATAAGGACTAGCGGAACGGGGGAGCAGTTCTTC. Amino acid sequence: CASSIRTSGTGEQFF. V usage is TRBV11-3 and J usage is TRBJ2-1, with TRBD2 identical over 10 bases. Trimming at V came to 5 bases and at J to 10 bases, leaving 11 bases not matched to a gene. Germline lookup yields CDR1 SGHNT and CDR2 YENEEA. The CDR3 sequence is 15 residues long. Supplemented by reference TRBV11-3 and TRBJ2-1, the full variable domain reads EAGVVQSPRYKIIEKKQPVAFWCNPISGHNTLYWYLQNLGQGPELLIRYENEEAVDDSQLPKDRFSAERLKGVDSTLKIQPAELGDSAVYLCASSIRTSGTGEQFFGPGTRLTVL.

The chain employs TRBV4-1 and TRBJ1-3; TRBD1 matches at 10 bases. This CDR3 spans 16 amino acids. Germline CDR1 and CDR2: MGHRA and YSYEKL. After removal of 1 base from V and 2 bases from J, the junction contained 2 bases not matched to a gene. The CDR3 sequence is CASSQVGQGAGNTIYF. The CDR3 coding sequence is TGCGCCAGCAGCCAAGTCGGACAGGGGGCTGGAAACACCATATATTTT.

The chain couples TRBV9 to TRBJ2-5; 8 bases line up with TRBD2. The ends lost 1 base at V and 5 bases at J; junction bases unmatched: 10. The germline V gene has CDR1 SGDLS and CDR2 YYNGEE. The CDR3 extends over 16 amino acids. The CDR3: CASSVRSGRGGETQYF. The CDR3 DNA reads TGTGCCAGCAGCGTAAGGAGCGGGAGAGGAGGGGAGACCCAGTACTTC.

The chain carries TRBV30 and TRBJ2-7; 12 bases agree with TRBD2. The germline CDR1 and CDR2 sequences are GTSNPN and SVGIG (reference sequence). V lost 4 bases to trimming and J lost 4 bases; unmatched junction nucleotides: 11. The CDR3 is made up of 16 amino acids. CDR3 in amino acids: CAWNRGLAGLLYEQYF. The CDR3 region has the DNA TGTGCCTGGAACCGTGGACTAGCGGGACTCTTATACGAGCAGTACTTC.

This clonotype was observed at least ten times. The rearrangement uses TRBV20-1 and TRBJ2-1, with 8 bases identical to TRBD2. CDR3 length: 14 amino acids. From germline, CDR1 is DFQATT and CDR2 SNEGSKA (reference sequence). J gave up 3 bases and V 5 bases, and 6 bases lay outside the gene matches. The CDR3 loop is CSAGDGTSYNEQFF. DNA of the CDR3: TGCAGTGCTGGCGATGGGACTAGCTACAATGAGCAGTTCTTC.

This clonotype was observed many times. The chain has TRBV30 and TRBJ1-2; D gene uncertain. The V gene's germline CDR1 is GTSNPN and CDR2 SVGIG (reference sequence). Deletions cut 6 bases from V and 4 bases from J, with 12 bases between. This CDR3 is built from 12 residues. DNA of the CDR3: TGTGCCTGCTACAGCCCTTTCTATGGCTACACCTTC. This translates into CACYSPFYGYTF.

This clonotype was recorded many times. J is TRBJ2-7 and V is TRBV30; D is perhaps TRBD2 (7 bases). Germline V gene data show CDR1 as GTSNPN and CDR2 as SVGIG (reference sequence). The CDR3 has 14 residues. Deletions cut 0 bases from V and 3 bases from J, with 12 bases between. The CDR3 region has the DNA TGTGCCTGGAGTGTTAGGGGGAGGGGCTACGAGCAGTACTTC. Translating gives CAWSVRGRGYEQYF.

The chain joins TRBV2 to TRBJ2-2; 11 nucleotides match TRBD1. Germline V gene sequence: CDR1 SNHLY, CDR2 FYNNEI. The CDR3 loop spans 17 amino acids. Trimming cost V 4 bases and J 4 bases; bases outside gene matches: 8. CDR3: CASSAPGQGVVTGELFF. The CDR3 DNA reads TGTGCCAGCAGTGCACCGGGACAGGGGGTGGTCACCGGGGAGCTGTTTTTT.

The chain carries TRBV9 and TRBJ2-7; 8 bases align to TRBD2. Germline V gives CDR1 SGDLS, CDR2 YYNGEE. The CDR3 is 12 residues long. Trimming removed 10 bases from V and 5 bases from J; junction bases left unmatched: 8. The CDR3 region is CALSGGTHEQYF. CDR3 DNA: TGTGCCCTAAGCGGGGGAACCCACGAGCAGTACTTC.

This clonotype was recorded a few times. It may be a read error: a sequence one base away is much more abundant. The chain combines TRBV6-1 with TRBJ1-3; tentative D call: TRBD1 (5 bases). This CDR3 is 13 amino acids long. Germline V gene sequence: CDR1 MNHNS, CDR2 SASEGT. The chain's CDR3 is CASVGGAGNAIYF. The CDR3 coding sequence is TGTGCCAGCGTGGGGGGAGCTGGAAACGCCATATATTTT.

The table lists this clonotype with many counts. The chain carries TRBV6-6 and TRBJ1-3; weak D call: TRBD1 (5 bases). Germline CDR1 reads MNHNY; CDR2 reads SVGAGI (reference sequence). V lost 2 bases and J 2 bases, leaving 10 bases between the germline ends. The CDR3 sequence is 15 residues long. CDR3 DNA: TGTGCCAGCAGTTACGGGGGTGGAGCTGGAAACACCATATATTTT. This translates into CASSYGGGAGNTIYF.

This clonotype was recorded a few times. This chain uses TRBV27 with TRBJ2-7; D gene unclear. CDR3 size: 15 residues. In germline, CDR1 is MNHEY, CDR2 SMNVEV (reference sequence). Trimming cost V 5 bases and J 2 bases, with 16 bases left between them. CDR3 amino acids: CASSPKAGPTYEQYF. In DNA, the CDR3 is TGTGCCAGCAGTCCCAAGGCCGGGCCCACCTACGAGCAGTACTTC.

Ten or more counts support this clonotype. Here the CDR3 reads CASTAGAGQPQHF. CDR3 bases: TGTGCCAGCACCGCAGGGGCAGGTCAGCCCCAGCATTTT. The chain carries TRBV7-8 and TRBJ1-5, with a tentative D call TRBD1 (6 bases). V was pared by 7 bases and J by 6 bases, with 13 bases between. The CDR3 runs 13 residues. Per germline, CDR1 SGHVS and CDR2 FQNEAQ.

This clonotype was observed a few times. The chain employs TRBV13 and TRBJ1-4; no reliable D call. V shed 5 bases and J shed 5 bases, with 9 bases lying between them. The CDR3 is 13 amino acids. CDR1 is PRHDT, CDR2 FYEKMQ, per germline (reference sequence). The CDR3 sequence: CASSPNPNEKLFF. CDR3 sequence (DNA): TGTGCCAGCAGCCCAAACCCCAATGAAAAACTGTTTTTT. The entire variable domain, with the rest obtained from reference TRBV13 and TRBJ1-4, is as follows: AAGVIQSPRHLIKEKRETATLKCYPIPRHDTVYWYQQGPGQDPQFLISFYEKMQSDKGSIPDRFSAQQFSDYHSELNMSSLELGDSALYFCASSPNPNEKLFFGSGTQLSVL.

This clonotype came up a few times. The chain carries TRBV5-8 and TRBJ1-1; D gene unclear. V dropped 2 bases and J dropped 11 bases, with 19 bases sitting between them. Germline CDR1 and CDR2: SGHTS and YDEGEE. CDR3 length: 14 amino acids. CDR3 residues: CASSFTVAIREAFF. The CDR3 DNA follows: TGTGCCAGCAGCTTTACCGTGGCAATACGGGAGGCTTTCTTT.

The chain couples TRBV18 to TRBJ1-5; D ambiguous. V was trimmed by 0 bases and J by 11 bases, leaving 8 bases between them. The CDR3 spans 12 residues. Germline V lookup: CDR1 KGHSH, CDR2 LQKENI. This chain's CDR3 is CASSPPEGTQHF. The CDR3 coding sequence is TGTGCCAGCTCACCACCTGAGGGAACCCAGCATTTT.

This clonotype was seen ten or more times. V gene TRBV28 combines with J gene TRBJ1-4; 7 bases line up with TRBD1. Germline V gene sequence: CDR1 MDHEN, CDR2 SYDVKM. The V segment lost 7 bases and the J segment 7 bases; nucleotides outside the gene matches: 6. This CDR3 comprises 13 residues. This CDR3 reads CASTSGGSEKLFF. CDR3 in DNA: TGTGCCAGCACATCAGGGGGGAGTGAAAAACTGTTTTTT.

This clonotype was found many times. This sequence joins TRBV5-6 and TRBJ2-3; 11 positions match TRBD2. Per germline, CDR1 SGHDT and CDR2 YYEEEE. Losses at the gene ends were 3 bases for V and 5 bases for J; bases not matched to a gene: 8. There are 16 residues in the CDR3. The CDR3 loop reads CASSWDLGLAGDTQYF. In DNA form, the CDR3 reads TGTGCCAGCAGCTGGGACTTAGGACTAGCGGGAGATACGCAGTATTTT.

The sample holds many counts of this clonotype. The gene calls are TRBV28 and TRBJ2-7, with D perhaps matching TRBD1 (7 bases). Trimming removed 6 bases at V and 2 bases at J, with 17 bases between. The germline V gene encodes CDR1 MDHEN and CDR2 SYDVKM. The CDR3 is made up of 15 amino acids. DNA of the CDR3: TGTGCCAGCAGAAGGGGGGACGGGACAGCCTACGAGCAGTACTTC. Its protein is CASRRGDGTAYEQYF. The variable domain in full, with the rest retrieved from reference TRBV28 and TRBJ2-7, is DVKVTQSSRYLVKRTGEKVFLECVQDMDHENMFWYRQDPGLGLRLIYFSYDVKMKEKGDIPEGYSVSREKKERFSLILESASTNQTSMYLCASRRGDGTAYEQYFGPGTRLTVT.

This clonotype was seen once. The genes are TRBV29-1 and TRBJ1-1; tentatively, D is TRBD1 (5 bases). Germline-derived CDR1 and CDR2 are SQVTM and ANQGSEA. Trimming took 4 bases from V and 3 from J, leaving 12 bases between them. The CDR3 loop spans 13 amino acids. The CDR3 loop is CSVATIQDTEAFF. The CDR3 DNA reads TGCAGCGTTGCGACGATACAGGACACTGAAGCTTTCTTT.

With respect to this clonotype: Mismatch with germline at one junction end may stem from a read error. The chain has TRBV6-5 and TRBJ1-5; D remains ambiguous. Germline loops: CDR1 MNHEY, CDR2 SVGAGI. CDR3 length: 16 residues. The CDR3 is CASSYPPVYSNQPQHF. The DNA for the CDR3 is TGTGCCAGCAGTTACCCGCCAGTCTATAGCAATCAGCCCCAACATTTT.

This clonotype was seen once. It may be a read error: a sequence one base away is much more abundant. The rearrangement uses TRBV7-8 and TRBJ2-1; D gene unclear. V lost 2 bases, J lost 9 bases, and 17 bases lay in between. CDR3 length: 15 residues. Germline values: CDR1 SGHVS, CDR2 FQNEAQ. In DNA form, the CDR3 reads TGTGCCAGCAGCTTAAGGCTAGAGGACCTCAGTGAGCAGTTCTTC. Amino acid sequence: CASSLRLEDLSEQFF.

As DNA, the CDR3 is TGTGCCAGCAGTTTCTTAGGGACAGGGGACTACAATGAGCAGTTCTTC. This gives the protein CASSFLGTGDYNEQFF. The chain combines TRBV12-3 or TRBV12-4 with TRBJ2-1, with TRBD1 matching over 10 bases. CDR3 length: 16 residues. Losses at the gene ends were 3 bases for V and 3 bases for J; bases not matched to a gene: 5.

This clonotype was observed at least ten times. The chain uses TRBV11-1 and TRBJ2-7, with D perhaps matching TRBD1 (5 bases). There are 14 residues in the CDR3. Per germline, CDR1 SGHAT and CDR2 FQDESV (reference sequence). The V end was cut by 2 bases, the J end by 3 bases, with 11 bases between. The DNA for the CDR3 is TGTGCCAGCAGCTTATCCCAGGGTAACTACGAGCAGTACTTC. Protein sequence: CASSLSQGNYEQYF.